Shown below are 26 T cell receptor beta chains from a single sample sequenced in a study of blood T cell repertoires in COVID-19. The protocol was immunoSEQ multiplex PCR, while the TCRdb copy is restricted to in-frame clones and leaves out a portion. The table shows about 220,000 clones, with 70% to 85% occurring only once. The sample taken for sequencing was PBMCs or T cells enriched from blood (not recorded which). The receptors stem from a man aged 40-50 years who had recovered from COVID-19.

The chain carries TRBV7-9 and TRBJ2-7; D is perhaps TRBD1 (5 bases). CDR1 is SEHNR and CDR2 is FQNEAQ in the germline V gene (reference sequence). Trimming shortened V by 1 base and J by 5 bases, and 12 bases separated the two germline ends. The CDR3 length is 14 residues. CDR3 sequence reads: CASSLEAGPHEQYF. Here the CDR3 DNA reads TGTGCCAGCAGCTTAGAGGCAGGGCCCCACGAGCAGTACTTC.

This rearrangement joins TRBV9 to TRBJ2-5, with 8 positions matching TRBD2. The germline gives CDR1 SGDLS, CDR2 YYNGEE. The CDR3 consists of 15 residues. With 0 bases clipped from V and 4 bases from J, the junction kept 5 bases outside the gene matches. In nucleotides, the CDR3 is TGTGCCAGCAGCGTAGGTACGGGGGGGAGAGAGACCCAGTACTTC. It translates to CASSVGTGGRETQYF.

This clone was counted only a few times. The gene calls are TRBV27 and TRBJ1-1, with D tentatively TRBD1 (6 bases). The V and J ends lost 7 bases and 4 bases respectively, with 19 bases between them. Germline assignment: CDR1 MNHEY and CDR2 SMNVEV (reference sequence). This CDR3 has 15 amino acids. The CDR3 sequence: CASTQTGGATTEAFF. The CDR3 bases are TGTGCCAGCACCCAGACCGGGGGGGCGACCACTGAAGCTTTCTTT.

A remark on this clone: This is likely a read error, given that the CDR3 carries no conserved phenylalanine or tryptophan at its end. The J gene is TRBJ1-1, the V gene TRBV7-8; D ambiguous. In germline, CDR1 is SGHVS, CDR2 FQNEAQ. CDR3 length: 15 residues. V shed 5 bases and J shed 5 bases, with 18 bases lying between them. The CDR3 nucleotides are TGTGCCAGCAGCCCTAAATCGGGGTGGGGAACTGAAGCTTTCTCT. It translates to CASSPKSGWGTEAFS.

The chain recombines TRBV6-2 or TRBV6-3 with TRBJ2-6, with D hard to call. The germline V gene has CDR1 MNHEY and CDR2 SVGEGT. V lost 6 bases to trimming and J lost 2 bases, with 11 bases between them. CDR3 length: 15 amino acids. CDR3 residues: CASSPGPPGANVLTF. The CDR3 coding sequence is TGTGCCAGCAGCCCCGGTCCCCCTGGGGCCAACGTCCTGACTTTC.

In nucleotides, the CDR3 is TGTGCCAGCATGAGAGATTTTTGGGGCTACACCTTC. It specifies CASMRDFWGYTF. The gene calls are TRBV12-3 or TRBV12-4 and TRBJ1-2; D not resolved. Trimming took 7 bases from V and 8 from J, leaving 14 bases between them. The CDR3 is 12 amino acids.

In this sample, this clone turned up once. The chain links TRBV5-6 to TRBJ2-3, with TRBD2 matching over 13 bases. CDR1 is SGHDT and CDR2 is YYEEEE in the germline V gene. The CDR3 extends over 18 amino acids. V lost 4 bases and J lost 2; bases outside the gene matches: 10. CDR3 loop: CASSTQATSGRLTDTQYF. DNA of the CDR3: TGTGCCAGCAGCACCCAGGCGACTAGCGGGAGGCTCACAGATACGCAGTATTTT.

This clone turned up a few times. The chain employs TRBV5-5 and TRBJ1-3; a possible D gene is TRBD1 (6 bases). Germline lookup yields CDR1 SGHKS and CDR2 YYEKEE (reference sequence). V lost 0 bases to trimming and J lost 4 bases, with 11 bases between them. The CDR3 is 15 residues long. CDR3 DNA sequence: TGTGCCAGCAGCTTGGCCCGCACAGGGGGAAACACCATATATTTT. Amino acid sequence: CASSLARTGGNTIYF. The complete variable domain, with remaining parts taken from reference TRBV5-5 and TRBJ1-3, reads DAGVTQSPTHLIKTRGQQVTLRCSPISGHKSVSWYQQVLGQGPQFIFQYYEKEERGRGNFPDRFSARQFPNYSSELNVNALLLGDSALYLCASSLARTGGNTIYFGEGSWLTVV.

The CDR3, as DNA: TGTGCCAGCAGTTACGAAGGACAGAGCAATCAGCCCCAGCATTTT. Its translation: CASSYEGQSNQPQHF. The chain recombines TRBV6-2 or TRBV6-3 with TRBJ1-5; a weak D match, TRBD1 (6 bases). The V end was cut by 2 bases, the J end by 1 base, with 9 bases between. CDR3 length: 15 amino acids. Germline V CDR1 and CDR2: MNHEY, SVGEGT.

The gene calls are TRBV4-2 and TRBJ2-3; 8 nucleotides match TRBD2. This CDR3 has 16 amino acids. The germline gives CDR1 LGHNA, CDR2 YNFKEQ. The V segment lost 2 bases and the J segment 4 bases; nucleotides outside the gene matches: 8. This CDR3 reads CASSQNPGLGPDTQYF. In DNA, the CDR3 is TGTGCCAGCAGCCAAAATCCGGGACTAGGGCCAGATACGCAGTATTTT.

There are a few counts of this clone. The chain links TRBV5-1 to TRBJ1-2, with D uncertain. The CDR3 runs to 13 residues. CDR1 SGHRS and CDR2 YFSETQ come from the germline V gene. V was shortened by 4 bases and J by 7 bases, with 14 bases between the two germline ends. In DNA, the CDR3 is TGCGCCAGCAGCCCCTCGGGGATGGGTGGCTACACCTTC. This codes for CASSPSGMGGYTF. Looking up the rest from reference TRBV5-1 and TRBJ1-2 gives the full variable domain: KAGVTQTPRYLIKTRGQQVTLSCSPISGHRSVSWYQQTPGQGLQFLFEYFSETQRNKGNFPGRFSGRQFSNSRSEMNVSTLELGDSALYLCASSPSGMGGYTFGSGTRLTVV.

The chain has TRBV7-2 and TRBJ1-2; 9 bases are shared with TRBD1. The CDR3 has 15 amino acids. CDR1 SGHTA and CDR2 FQGNSA come from the germline V gene. The ends lost 1 base at V and 5 bases at J; junction bases unmatched: 5. The CDR3 reads CASSLGLQGAYGYTF. CDR3 nucleotide sequence: TGTGCCAGCAGCTTAGGCCTACAGGGGGCGTATGGCTACACCTTC. The full variable domain, its missing parts supplied by reference TRBV7-2 and TRBJ1-2, is GAGVSQSPSNKVTEKGKDVELRCDPISGHTALYWYRQSLGQGLEFLIYFQGNSAPDKSGLPSDRFSAERTGGSVSTLTIQRTQQEDSAVYLCASSLGLQGAYGYTFGSGTRLTVV.

The V and J genes are TRBV24-1 and TRBJ1-1; D is possibly TRBD1 (6 bases). The CDR3 contains 18 residues. Germline V gene data show CDR1 as KGHDR and CDR2 as SFDVKD. Trimming removed 3 bases at V and 0 bases at J, with 19 bases between. The CDR3 sequence: CATSDLRWTENMNTEAFF. In DNA form, the CDR3 reads TGTGCCACCAGTGATCTACGGTGGACAGAAAATATGAACACTGAAGCTTTCTTT.

The chain combines TRBV27 with TRBJ2-4; 9 bases agree with TRBD2. Germline CDR1 reads MNHEY; CDR2 reads SMNVEV (reference sequence). The V gene end was trimmed by 2 bases and the J gene end by 1 base; junction bases not matched to a gene: 9. The CDR3 has 18 amino acids. Here the CDR3 DNA reads TGTGCCAGCAGTTTAAGCTGGCGGGGGGGCCGGGCCAAAAACATTCAGTACTTC. Amino acid sequence: CASSLSWRGGRAKNIQYF.

This sequence joins TRBV28 and TRBJ1-1; D ambiguous. Looked up from germline, CDR1 is MDHEN and CDR2 is SYDVKM. The CDR3 length is 17 residues. V dropped 6 bases and J dropped 1 base, with 21 bases sitting between them. CDR3 nucleotide sequence: TGTGCCAGCAGGCCCCCCTTTGAGGGAAGAGGGAACACTGAAGCTTTCTTT. Translated, it gives CASRPPFEGRGNTEAFF.

This chain links TRBV28 with TRBJ1-2; maybe TRBD1 (5 bases). Trimming cost V 10 bases and J 2 bases, with 17 bases left between them. This CDR3 is built from 14 residues. Germline lookup yields CDR1 MDHEN and CDR2 SYDVKM. The CDR3 coding sequence is TGTGCCACCCTACCCACCCCAGGGAACTATGGCTACACCTTC. Translating gives CATLPTPGNYGYTF.

The V gene is TRBV28, the J gene TRBJ2-7; 10 nucleotides align to TRBD1. The junction had 11 bases not matched to a gene; V was cut back by 5 bases and J by 7 bases. This CDR3 spans 15 amino acids. Per germline, CDR1 MDHEN and CDR2 SYDVKM. In DNA form, the CDR3 reads TGTGCCAGCAGTCCTCGCCTGACAGGGGGCGGGGAGCAGTACTTC. Its translation: CASSPRLTGGGEQYF.

V is TRBV4-1 and J is TRBJ1-5, with TRBD1 matching 8 bases. The V and J ends lost 3 bases and 7 bases, in that order; junction bases with no gene match: 11. The CDR3 is 16 amino acids. CDR1 is MGHRA, CDR2 YSYEKL, per germline. CDR3 coding DNA: TGCGCCAGCAGCCAGGAGGACAGGGATGGAAGGCAGCCCCAGCATTTT. This gives the protein CASSQEDRDGRQPQHF.

J is TRBJ1-3 and V is TRBV28; the match to TRBD1 covers 7 bases. With 6 bases clipped from V and 4 bases from J, the junction kept 6 bases outside the gene matches. There are 14 residues in the CDR3. Germline CDR1 is MDHEN and CDR2 is SYDVKM. The CDR3 DNA sequence: TGTGCCAGCAGCTCACAGGGGCTGGGAAACACCATATATTTT. Amino acids: CASSSQGLGNTIYF.

This clone was detected ten times or more. This chain uses TRBV2 with TRBJ2-6; D is unresolved. The CDR3 runs 15 residues. Germline V gives CDR1 SNHLY, CDR2 FYNNEI. V was cut by 2 bases and J by 5 bases, with 10 bases left in between. The DNA for the CDR3 is TGTGCCAGCAGTGAACAGGTGGTTAGGGCCAACGTCCTGACTTTC. Its translation is CASSEQVVRANVLTF.

This chain uses TRBV14 with TRBJ2-1; weak D call: TRBD2 (6 bases). V was cut by 1 base and J by 2 bases, with 15 bases left in between. Germline loops: CDR1 SGHDN, CDR2 FVKESK. CDR3 length equals 17 residues. This chain's CDR3 is CASSQGIGGPPYNEQFF. The CDR3 bases are TGTGCCAGCAGCCAAGGGATCGGAGGGCCTCCCTACAATGAGCAGTTCTTC.

The rearrangement uses TRBV28 and TRBJ1-6; maybe TRBD1 (6 bases). Trimming pared 6 bases from V and 10 bases from J, leaving 19 bases between. The CDR3 extends over 15 amino acids. Germline-derived CDR1 and CDR2 are MDHEN and SYDVKM. As DNA, the CDR3 is TGTGCCAGCAGCTTTCATGAACAGGGAGGGTCACCCCTCCACTTT. Residues: CASSFHEQGGSPLHF.

V and J are TRBV5-4 and TRBJ2-4; tentatively, D is TRBD1 (6 bases). This CDR3 contains 15 residues. CDR1 and CDR2 from the germline V gene are SGHNT and YYREEE (reference sequence). The V gene lost 5 bases and the J gene lost 5 bases, with 17 bases spanning the gap. The chain's CDR3 is CASRMDSPAQNIQYF. CDR3 DNA sequence: TGTGCCAGCAGGATGGACAGCCCTGCGCAAAACATTCAGTACTTC. The whole variable domain, remainder taken from reference TRBV5-4 and TRBJ2-4, is ETGVTQSPTHLIKTRGQQVTLRCSSQSGHNTVSWYQQALGQGPQFIFQYYREEENGRGNFPPRFSGLQFPNYSSELNVNALELDDSALYLCASRMDSPAQNIQYFGAGTRLSVL.

This chain links TRBV28 with TRBJ2-3; 11 bases agree with TRBD2. This CDR3 has 15 amino acids. V gave up 6 bases and J gave up 4 bases; unmatched junction bases: 6. Germline CDR1 MDHEN, CDR2 SYDVKM. The CDR3 region is CASRIGTSGPDTQYF. The CDR3, as DNA: TGTGCCAGCAGAATCGGGACTAGCGGCCCAGATACGCAGTATTTT.

The chain recombines TRBV19 with TRBJ1-6; possible D gene TRBD1, 6 bases. Trimming removed 7 bases from V and 10 bases from J, with 20 bases in between. The CDR3 contains 15 residues. CDR1 is LNHDA, CDR2 SQIVND, per germline (reference sequence). CDR3 region: CASTLDRSYRSPLHF. The CDR3 nucleotides are TGTGCCAGTACCCTAGACAGGAGTTATCGGTCACCCCTCCACTTT.

The rearrangement links TRBV5-1 to TRBJ2-3; 9 bases are shared with TRBD1. Germline assignment: CDR1 SGHRS and CDR2 YFSETQ. With V trimmed by 3 bases and J by 4 bases, 6 bases remained unmatched. The CDR3 totals 15 residues. The CDR3 region is CASSWGQGWADTQYF. The CDR3 DNA is TGCGCCAGCAGCTGGGGACAGGGTTGGGCAGATACGCAGTATTTT.